This TCR beta chain is drawn from a study of blood T cell repertoires in COVID-19. Study as a whole: Collection of acute and convalescent COVID-19 samples took place in the United States, Italy and Spain.

There are a few counts of this clone. The CDR3 totals 13 residues. J gave up 2 bases and V 7 bases, and 3 bases lay outside the gene matches. The germline CDR1 and CDR2 sequences are SGHRS and YFSETQ. Method: immunoSEQ multiplex PCR; TCRdb's copy keeps in-frame clones and lacks some. Found here are roughly 65,000 clones, 70% to 85% of them singletons; the top ten hold about 40%. The sequencing input was peripheral blood. The sequence was obtained from a human donor in a cohort sampled during active COVID-19. The rearrangement links TRBV5-1 to TRBJ1-3; TRBD1 aligns across 7 bases. The CDR3 sequence is CASQTGAGNTIYF. The CDR3 bases are TGCGCCAGCCAAACAGGGGCTGGAAACACCATATATTTT.